The clone carrying this T cell receptor beta chain was detected many times. The data were obtained in a study of kidney transplant recipient with SARS-CoV-2 infection. The CDR3 runs 13 residues. The V end lost 1 base, the J end lost 3 bases, and 7 bases lay between the germline ends. CDR1 and CDR2 (germline): SGHKS, YYEKEE (reference sequence). One entry per CDR3 protein results from TCRdb running MiXCR on the reads. Of about 240,000 distinct CDR3 sequences listed, 25% to 30% are singletons. This chain connects TRBV5-5 to TRBJ1-2; D gene ambiguous. The starting material was a blood sample, obtained at baseline and between days 110 and 120 from a kidney transplant recipient. The sequence was obtained from a male patient aged 30 to 39 who had COVID-19 and was a kidney transplant recipient. Some T cells may arise from the graft donor. CDR3 nucleotide sequence: TGTGCCAGCAGCTTGAGTGGGGACTATGGCTACACCTTC. Amino acid sequence: CASSLSGDYGYTF.